This T cell receptor beta chain was found in a study of immune evolution from preneoplasia to lung adenocarcinoma (dated by TCRdb to the early 2020s). Background for the entire study: HLA loss of heterozygosity was observed in around 7.5%, 14% and 36% of AIS, MIA and ADC lesions, respectively, and was not observed in any AAH lesions. The study profiled immune contexture across lung adenocarcinoma precursors and invasive adenocarcinoma using immune gene expression, TCR sequencing and multiplex immunofluorescence. Resected precursor lesions (AAH, AIS, MIA) and invasive adenocarcinomas were each compared against paired morphologically normal lung tissue. The sample size depended on which specimens were available, not on a prior power calculation. The immune data were combined with whole exome sequencing and methylation data from the same cohort of nodules. A total of under 60 patients with pulmonary nodules who underwent surgical resection were included in the overall cohort. TCR sequencing data came from 51 patients. According to the study, around 100 samples were used for TCR sequencing. Class I HLA alleles were inferred from exome data with POLYSOLVER, and allele-specific HLA loss was detected with LOHHLA.

Comment on this clone: What this receptor recognizes is not known. The sample holds no much larger clone one base away, and base qualities are not on file.

Resection was performed on patients in Japan or China between about 2013 and 2018. Two lung cancer pathologists independently confirmed the histologic diagnosis of each case on H&E slides. For nucleic acid extraction, premalignant or tumor cells were enriched by macro-dissection following pathologic assessment. DNA was isolated from FFPE tissue using the AllPrep DNA/RNA FFPE Kit. TCR beta CDR3 regions were sequenced from DNA using the immunoSEQ hsTCRbeta Kit. The source study handled its data this way. TCR sequencing data were analysed with the ImmunoSEQ Analyzer. T cell clonality was defined as 1 minus Pielou's evenness computed on productive rearrangements. To measure T cell diversity, the inverse Simpson index was applied to productive templates. T cell density was expressed as TCR beta template counts normalized to usable DNA, with usable DNA estimated by amplifying and sequencing housekeeping genes. Two-sided Kruskal-Wallis tests were used to compare TCR metrics between histologic stages. TCRdb took this table from immuneACCESS and kept in-frame rearrangements with V and J called. Such tables lack part of the clones; where checked against another copy, unresolved V genes explain under half of the gap, and the rest is unexplained. V and J calls and clone size are as listed in that table; D and trimming were resolved from the DNA. The sample records about 41,000 clones, more than 60% of which are singletons. Together, the top ten hold around 5.1% of the sample.

The investigation overall reported the following: The highest top T cell clone frequencies were observed in normal lung, and a progressive decrease in top T cell clone frequencies appeared to occur from AAH through AIS, MIA and invasive adenocarcinoma. Compared with EGFR-mutant or double wild-type lesions, KRAS-mutant nodules had the highest T cell clonality. The findings reflected association rather than direct causation, and larger cohorts with long-term follow-up and longitudinal biopsies were considered necessary. Clonality was highest in normal lung, while later-stage lesions appeared to show lower clonality but higher T cell density and diversity. Because every patient came from Japan and China, how well the results apply to Western populations was uncertain.

The sample consisted of FFPE invasive lung adenocarcinoma tissue. Taken with the paper, the label for cell subset or site translates to: frankly invasive lung adenocarcinoma (ADC). The clonotype originates from a person in their sixties or seventies with lung adenocarcinoma.

The encoded CDR3 is CASGHRDRSTDTQYF. Here is the DNA: TGTGCCAGCGGCCACCGGGACAGGTCCACAGATACGCAGTATTTT. The sequence joins TRBV9 to TRBJ2-3; the junction holds 8 bases that match TRBD1. Including the terminal cysteine and phenylalanine, the CDR3 comprises 15 residues. The DNA shown is the 45-base CDR3, in frame from base 1. CDR1 is given as SGDLS and CDR2 as YYNGEE, both from the germline V gene. The germline V end is reduced by 7 bases and the J end by 2 bases; junction bases left unmatched: 9.